This entry lists 20 T cell receptor beta chains sequenced from one sample in a study of control samples from healthy donors and cancer patients. Libraries were prepared by immunoSEQ multiplex PCR; TCRdb keeps only in-frame clonotypes and omits some of them. This sample has about 42,000 clones, with less than 85% found just once. The sequencing sample was made of blood. These receptors were taken from a man aged 55 to 69 in good health.

This chain connects TRBV27 to TRBJ2-2, with no clear D. The CDR3 loop spans 12 amino acids. V was trimmed by 3 bases and J by 5 bases, leaving 4 bases between them. Germline lookup yields CDR1 MNHEY and CDR2 SMNVEV (reference sequence). The CDR3 sequence: CASSFSTGELFF. The CDR3 DNA is TGTGCCAGCAGTTTTTCGACCGGGGAGCTGTTTTTT.

The rearrangement joins TRBV19 to TRBJ1-5; TRBD1 is a possible D gene (6 bases). The germline CDR1 and CDR2 sequences are LNHDA and SQIVND (reference sequence). This CDR3 region has 14 residues. V shed 5 bases and J shed 4 bases, with 12 bases lying between them. The CDR3 sequence is CASSPQQGNQPQHF. The CDR3 nucleotides read TGTGCCAGTAGTCCACAACAGGGAAATCAGCCCCAGCATTTT.

The rearrangement uses TRBV28 and TRBJ2-3, with D perhaps being TRBD1 or TRBD2 (5 bases each). Germline CDR1 is MDHEN and CDR2 is SYDVKM. The CDR3 sequence is 15 residues long. Trimming shortened V by 5 bases and J by 3 bases, and 15 bases separated the two germline ends. The CDR3 loop is CASSPLRGATDTQYF. CDR3 sequence (DNA): TGTGCCAGCAGTCCCCTGAGGGGCGCAACAGATACGCAGTATTTT.

The chain carries TRBV29-1 and TRBJ1-2, with 10 bases aligning to TRBD1. CDR3 length: 12 amino acids. The germline gives CDR1 SQVTM, CDR2 ANQGSEA. Germline trimming cut 3 bases from V and 6 bases from J; bases unmatched to any gene: 1. The chain's CDR3 is CSVETGGDGYTF. CDR3 nucleotides: TGCAGCGTTGAGACAGGGGGCGATGGCTACACCTTC.

The chain joins TRBV10-1 to TRBJ2-3, with 7 bases lining up with TRBD1. This CDR3 is built from 12 residues. In germline, CDR1 is WNHNN, CDR2 SYGVQD (reference sequence). V lost 8 bases, J lost 4 bases, and 3 bases stayed unmatched. CDR3 region: CASSGQADTQYF. CDR3 DNA sequence: TGCGCCAGCTCTGGACAGGCAGATACGCAGTATTTT.

The rearrangement joins TRBV18 to TRBJ1-1; D is possibly TRBD1 (5 bases). The CDR3 covers 16 residues. Trimming took off 1 base at V and 0 bases at J, with 12 bases between the two ends. Per germline, CDR1 KGHSH and CDR2 LQKENI. This CDR3 reads CASSPQAGSMNTEAFF. DNA of the CDR3: TGTGCCAGCTCACCACAGGCAGGGAGTATGAACACTGAAGCTTTCTTT.

The rearrangement uses TRBV3-1 (or the pseudogene TRBV3-2) and TRBJ2-3; no clear D gene. The V gene lost 10 bases and the J gene lost 2 bases, with 16 bases spanning the gap. The V gene's germline CDR1 is LGHDT and CDR2 YNNKEL (reference sequence). The CDR3 has 14 amino acids. CDR3 DNA: TGTGCCACCTCAACTCGAGGTGCCACAGATACGCAGTATTTT. This sequence encodes CATSTRGATDTQYF.

This clone was counted once. The V and J genes are TRBV28 and TRBJ2-7; a weak D match, TRBD2 (6 bases). V lost 2 bases, J lost 7 bases, and 12 bases lay in between. CDR1 is MDHEN and CDR2 is SYDVKM in the germline V gene. The CDR3 consists of 13 residues. CDR3 in DNA: TGTGCCAGCAGTTTAGGAGGGCTCGGGGAGCAGTACTTC. This sequence encodes CASSLGGLGEQYF.

The rearrangement links TRBV28 to TRBJ1-2, with a possible D match to TRBD1 (6 bases). Germline CDR1 is MDHEN and CDR2 is SYDVKM. The V end was cut by 0 bases, the J end by 8 bases, with 10 bases between. The CDR3 has 13 amino acids. CDR3 bases: TGTGCCAGCAGTTTATGGGGGGCTTGGGGCTACACCTTC. It specifies CASSLWGAWGYTF.

This CDR3 reads CSAGTPRSSYNEQFF. The CDR3, as DNA: TGCAGCGCCGGGACTCCTAGGAGCTCCTACAATGAGCAGTTCTTC. The rearrangement links TRBV29-1 to TRBJ2-1, with a weak D call TRBD2 (6 bases). Looked up from germline, CDR1 is SQVTM and CDR2 is ANQGSEA. This CDR3 has 15 residues. V lost 7 bases and J 0 bases, leaving 16 bases between the germline ends.

The CDR3 coding sequence is TGTGCCAGCACCGAAACAGGGAACGACGCCACTGAAGCTTTCTTT. Amino acids: CASTETGNDATEAFF. This chain joins TRBV28 and TRBJ1-1; maybe TRBD1 (6 bases). CDR1 and CDR2 from the germline V gene are MDHEN and SYDVKM. The CDR3 has 15 amino acids. V gave up 7 bases and J gave up 4 bases, with 19 bases separating them.

The chain has TRBV27 and TRBJ1-2, with 8 bases that match TRBD1. Per germline, CDR1 MNHEY and CDR2 SMNVEV (reference sequence). Trimming removed 6 bases from V and 8 bases from J; junction bases left unmatched: 11. The CDR3 contains 14 residues. This CDR3 reads CASRGRTGRQGYTF. DNA for the CDR3: TGTGCCAGCAGGGGACGGACAGGGCGGCAGGGCTACACCTTC.

V gene TRBV5-1 combines with J gene TRBJ2-2; 9 positions agree with TRBD1. Unmatched junction bases numbered 11, after V lost 4 bases and J lost 7 bases. There are 16 residues in the CDR3. The V gene's germline CDR1 is SGHRS and CDR2 YFSETQ. The CDR3 spells CASSLRPGQGGGELFF. CDR3 DNA sequence: TGCGCCAGCAGCCTACGCCCGGGACAGGGAGGCGGGGAGCTGTTTTTT.

The J gene is TRBJ1-6, the V gene TRBV7-9, with D unclear. Trimming took off 4 bases at V and 4 bases at J, with 17 bases between the two ends. The CDR3 has 17 amino acids. Germline assignment: CDR1 SEHNR and CDR2 FQNEAQ (reference sequence). DNA for the CDR3: TGTGCCAGCAGCTCGTCTTTTTCGTCTGATTATAATTCACCCCTCCACTTT. Translated, it gives CASSSSFSSDYNSPLHF.

The gene calls are TRBV19 and TRBJ1-1; D call uncertain. Germline V gene data show CDR1 as LNHDA and CDR2 as SQIVND (reference sequence). V dropped 5 bases and J dropped 4 bases, with 11 bases sitting between them. The CDR3 sequence is 13 residues long. DNA for the CDR3: TGTGCCAGTAGTCCCCAAACGGTCACTGAAGCTTTCTTT. As protein: CASSPQTVTEAFF.

The chain employs TRBV5-1 and TRBJ1-1, with D unresolved. Trimming shortened V by 4 bases and J by 3 bases, and 10 bases separated the two germline ends. The CDR3 is 13 residues long. Germline V CDR1 and CDR2: SGHRS, YFSETQ. The CDR3, as DNA: TGCGCCAGCAGCACCGACACTTACACTGAAGCTTTCTTT. This sequence encodes CASSTDTYTEAFF.

Only one count was recorded for this clone. The chain uses TRBV30 and TRBJ1-5; D call uncertain. The V end was cut by 3 bases, the J end by 12 bases, with 15 bases between. CDR3 size: 12 residues. CDR1 and CDR2 (germline): GTSNPN, SVGIG (reference sequence). The chain's CDR3 is CAWSSLGEGQHF. The CDR3, as DNA: TGTGCCTGGAGCTCCCTCGGGGAGGGCCAGCATTTT.

This chain joins TRBV7-2 and TRBJ2-5, with D perhaps TRBD2 (6 bases). This CDR3 is 16 amino acids long. CDR1 and CDR2 (germline): SGHTA, FQGNSA. Trimming took 1 base from V and 1 from J, leaving 13 bases between them. The CDR3 protein is CASSLVFGGTQETQYF. DNA of the CDR3: TGTGCCAGCAGCTTAGTATTTGGCGGGACCCAAGAGACCCAGTACTTC.

The rearrangement links TRBV6-5 to TRBJ2-7; 7 nucleotides agree with TRBD1. V dropped 6 bases and J dropped 2; count of bases not matched to a gene: 7. Looked up from germline, CDR1 is MNHEY and CDR2 is SVGAGI. The CDR3 spans 14 residues. The CDR3 DNA reads as TGTGCCAGCAGCCTCTCAGGGGGAACCTACGAGCAGTACTTC. This sequence encodes CASSLSGGTYEQYF.

This sequence joins TRBV18 and TRBJ2-5, with D unresolved. The germline gives CDR1 KGHSH, CDR2 LQKENI. This CDR3 comprises 14 residues. V lost 6 bases and J lost 5, with 16 bases in between. The chain's CDR3 is CASSPDRARETQYF. CDR3 in DNA: TGTGCCAGCTCCCCTGATCGGGCTCGGGAGACCCAGTACTTC.